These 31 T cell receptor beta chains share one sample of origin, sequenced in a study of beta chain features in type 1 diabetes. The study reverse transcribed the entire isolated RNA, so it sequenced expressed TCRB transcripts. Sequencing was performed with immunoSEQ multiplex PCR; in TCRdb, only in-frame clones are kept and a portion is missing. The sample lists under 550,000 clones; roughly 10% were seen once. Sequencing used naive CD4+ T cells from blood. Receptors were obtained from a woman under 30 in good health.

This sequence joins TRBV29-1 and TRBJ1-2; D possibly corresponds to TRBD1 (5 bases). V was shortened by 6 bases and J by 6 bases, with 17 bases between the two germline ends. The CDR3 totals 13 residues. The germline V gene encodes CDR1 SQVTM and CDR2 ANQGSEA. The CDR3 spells CSVTGRTKDGYTF. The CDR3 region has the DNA TGCAGCGTAACGGGACGGACGAAGGATGGCTACACCTTC.

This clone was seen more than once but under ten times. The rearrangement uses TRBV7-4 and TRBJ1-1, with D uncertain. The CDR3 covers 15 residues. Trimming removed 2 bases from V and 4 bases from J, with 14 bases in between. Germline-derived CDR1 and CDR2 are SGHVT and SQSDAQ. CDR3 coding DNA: TGTGCCAGCAGCTTAAAGTTTTCGGCCTGCACTGAAGCTTTCTTT. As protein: CASSLKFSACTEAFF.

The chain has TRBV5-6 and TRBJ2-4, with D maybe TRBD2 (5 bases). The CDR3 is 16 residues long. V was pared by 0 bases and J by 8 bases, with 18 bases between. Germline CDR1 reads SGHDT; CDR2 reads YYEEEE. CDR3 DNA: TGTGCCAGCAGCTTGGTCGGTCCCAACCTGGGAGACATTCAGTACTTC. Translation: CASSLVGPNLGDIQYF.

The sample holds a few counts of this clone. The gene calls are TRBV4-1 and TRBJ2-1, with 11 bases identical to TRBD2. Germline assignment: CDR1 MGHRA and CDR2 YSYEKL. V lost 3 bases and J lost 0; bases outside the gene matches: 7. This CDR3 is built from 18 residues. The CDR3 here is CASSQRLAGRSSYNEQFF. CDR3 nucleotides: TGCGCCAGCAGCCAGAGACTAGCGGGGAGGTCCTCCTACAATGAGCAGTTCTTC.

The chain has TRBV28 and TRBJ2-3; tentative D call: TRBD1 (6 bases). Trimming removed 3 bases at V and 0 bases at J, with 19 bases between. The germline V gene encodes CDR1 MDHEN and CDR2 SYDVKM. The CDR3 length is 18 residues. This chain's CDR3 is CASSFAPQGIISTDTQYF. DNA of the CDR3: TGTGCCAGCAGTTTCGCCCCACAGGGCATCATTAGCACAGATACGCAGTATTTT.

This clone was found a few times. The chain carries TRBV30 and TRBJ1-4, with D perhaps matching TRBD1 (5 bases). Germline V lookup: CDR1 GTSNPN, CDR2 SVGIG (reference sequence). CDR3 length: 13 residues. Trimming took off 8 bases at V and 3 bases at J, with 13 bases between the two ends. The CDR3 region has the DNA TGTGCCACAACGGGGGGTGCTAATGAAAAACTGTTTTTT. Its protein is CATTGGANEKLFF.

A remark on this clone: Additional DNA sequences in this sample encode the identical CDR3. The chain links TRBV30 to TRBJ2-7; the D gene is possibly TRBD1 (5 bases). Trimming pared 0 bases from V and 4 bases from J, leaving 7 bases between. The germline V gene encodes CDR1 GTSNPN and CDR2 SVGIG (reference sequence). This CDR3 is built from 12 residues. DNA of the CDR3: TGTGCCTGGAGTGTTAGGGGTTACGAGCAGTACTTC. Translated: CAWSVRGYEQYF.

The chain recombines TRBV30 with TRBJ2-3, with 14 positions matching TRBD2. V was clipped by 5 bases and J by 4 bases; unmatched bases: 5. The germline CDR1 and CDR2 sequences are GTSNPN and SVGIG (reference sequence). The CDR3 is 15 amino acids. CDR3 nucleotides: TGTGCCTGGGCCGGGACTAGCGGGAGCGCAGATACGCAGTATTTT. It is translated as CAWAGTSGSADTQYF.

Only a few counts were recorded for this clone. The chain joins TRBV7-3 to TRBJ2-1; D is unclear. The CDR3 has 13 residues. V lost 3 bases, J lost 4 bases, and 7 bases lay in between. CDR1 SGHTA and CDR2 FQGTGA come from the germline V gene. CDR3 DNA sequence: TGTGCCAGCAGCTTGGACCTATACAATGAGCAGTTCTTC. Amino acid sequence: CASSLDLYNEQFF.

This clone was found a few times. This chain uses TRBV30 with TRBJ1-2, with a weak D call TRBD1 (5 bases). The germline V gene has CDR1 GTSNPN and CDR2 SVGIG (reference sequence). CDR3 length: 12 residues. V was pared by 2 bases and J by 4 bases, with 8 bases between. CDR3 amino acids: CAWSPGTYGYTF. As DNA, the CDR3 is TGTGCCTGGAGTCCAGGGACCTATGGCTACACCTTC.

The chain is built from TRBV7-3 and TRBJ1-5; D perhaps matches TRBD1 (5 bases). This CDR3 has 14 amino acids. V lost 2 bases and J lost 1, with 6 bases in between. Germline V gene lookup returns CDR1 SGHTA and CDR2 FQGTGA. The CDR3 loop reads CASSLAGSNQPQHF. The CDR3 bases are TGTGCCAGCAGCTTAGCAGGGAGCAATCAGCCCCAGCATTTT.

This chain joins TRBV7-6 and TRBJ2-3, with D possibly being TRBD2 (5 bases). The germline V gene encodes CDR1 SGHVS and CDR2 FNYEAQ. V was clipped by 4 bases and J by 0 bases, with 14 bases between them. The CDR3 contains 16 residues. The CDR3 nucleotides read TGTGCCAGCAGCTCCACGAGCGGAACTAGCACAGATACGCAGTATTTT. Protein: CASSSTSGTSTDTQYF.

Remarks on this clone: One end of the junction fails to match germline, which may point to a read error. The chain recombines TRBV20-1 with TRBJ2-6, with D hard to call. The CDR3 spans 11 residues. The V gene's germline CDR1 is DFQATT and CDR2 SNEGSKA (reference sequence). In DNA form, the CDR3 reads TGCAGTGCCAGAGCAGGAAGCGTCCTGACTTTC. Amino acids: CSARAGSVLTF.

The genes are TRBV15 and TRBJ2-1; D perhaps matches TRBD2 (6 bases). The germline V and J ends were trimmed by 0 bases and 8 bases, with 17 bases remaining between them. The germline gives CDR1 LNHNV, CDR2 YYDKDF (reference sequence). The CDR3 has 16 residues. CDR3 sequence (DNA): TGTGCCACCAGCAGAGATAGATGGGGAGGAACCGATGAGCAGTTCTTC. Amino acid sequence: CATSRDRWGGTDEQFF. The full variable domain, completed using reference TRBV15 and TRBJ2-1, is DAMVIQNPRYQVTQFGKPVTLSCSQTLNHNVMYWYQQKSSQAPKLLFHYYDKDFNNEADTPDNFQSRRPNTSFCFLDIRSPGLGDTAMYLCATSRDRWGGTDEQFFGPGTRLTVL.

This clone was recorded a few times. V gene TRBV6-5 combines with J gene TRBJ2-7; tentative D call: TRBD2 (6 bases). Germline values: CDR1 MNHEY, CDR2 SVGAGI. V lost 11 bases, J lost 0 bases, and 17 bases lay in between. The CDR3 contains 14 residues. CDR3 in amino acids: CAVNPAGSSYEQYF. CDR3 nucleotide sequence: TGTGCCGTGAACCCGGCCGGGAGCTCCTACGAGCAGTACTTC.

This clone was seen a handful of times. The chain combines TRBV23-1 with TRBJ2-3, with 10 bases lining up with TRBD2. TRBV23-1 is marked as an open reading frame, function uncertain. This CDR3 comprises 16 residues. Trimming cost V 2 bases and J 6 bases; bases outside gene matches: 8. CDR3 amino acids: CASSQPGLAGEDTQYF. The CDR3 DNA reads TGCGCCAGCAGTCAACCGGGGCTAGCGGGGGAGGATACGCAGTATTTT.

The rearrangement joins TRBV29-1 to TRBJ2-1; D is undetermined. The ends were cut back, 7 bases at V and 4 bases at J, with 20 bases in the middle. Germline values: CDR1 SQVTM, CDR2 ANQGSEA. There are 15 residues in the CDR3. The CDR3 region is CSGHITPTGYNEQFF. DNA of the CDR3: TGCAGCGGTCACATCACCCCCACGGGTTACAATGAGCAGTTCTTC.

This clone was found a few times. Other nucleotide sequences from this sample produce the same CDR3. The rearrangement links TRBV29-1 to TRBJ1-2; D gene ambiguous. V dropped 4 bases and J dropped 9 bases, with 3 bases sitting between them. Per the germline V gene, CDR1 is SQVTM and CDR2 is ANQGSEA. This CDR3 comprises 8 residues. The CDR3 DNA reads TGCAGCGTTGGCAGCTACACCTTC. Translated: CSVGSYTF.

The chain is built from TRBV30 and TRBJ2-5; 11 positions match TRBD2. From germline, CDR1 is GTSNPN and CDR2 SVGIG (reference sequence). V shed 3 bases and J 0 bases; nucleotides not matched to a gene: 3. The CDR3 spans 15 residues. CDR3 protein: CAWSPGLADQETQYF. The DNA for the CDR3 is TGTGCCTGGAGCCCGGGACTAGCGGACCAAGAGACCCAGTACTTC.

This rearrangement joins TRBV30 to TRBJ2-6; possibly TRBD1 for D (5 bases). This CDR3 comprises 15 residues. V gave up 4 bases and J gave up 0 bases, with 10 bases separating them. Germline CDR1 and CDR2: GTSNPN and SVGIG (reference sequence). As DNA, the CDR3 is TGTGCCTGGAATCTAGACAGCTCTGGGGCCAACGTCCTGACTTTC. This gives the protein CAWNLDSSGANVLTF.

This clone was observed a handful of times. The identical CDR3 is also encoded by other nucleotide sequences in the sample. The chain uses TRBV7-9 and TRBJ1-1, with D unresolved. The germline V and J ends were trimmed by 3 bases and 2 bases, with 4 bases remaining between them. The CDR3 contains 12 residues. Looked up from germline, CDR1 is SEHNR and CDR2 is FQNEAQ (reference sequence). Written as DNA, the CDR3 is TGTGCCAGCAGCTTCAGCAACACTGAAGCTTTCTTT. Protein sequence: CASSFSNTEAFF.

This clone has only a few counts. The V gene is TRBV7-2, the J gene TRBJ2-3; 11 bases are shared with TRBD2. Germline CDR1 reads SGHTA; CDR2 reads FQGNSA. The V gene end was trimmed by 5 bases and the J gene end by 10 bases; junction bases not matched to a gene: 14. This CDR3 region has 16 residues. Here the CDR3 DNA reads TGTGCCAGCAGCACTAGAAGTAGCGGGGGGGCCCTTCCGCAGTATTTT. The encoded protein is CASSTRSSGGALPQYF.

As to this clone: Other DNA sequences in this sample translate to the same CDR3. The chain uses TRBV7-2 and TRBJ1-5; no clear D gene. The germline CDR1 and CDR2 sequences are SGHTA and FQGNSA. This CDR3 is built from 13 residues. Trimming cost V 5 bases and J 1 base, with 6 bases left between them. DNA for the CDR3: TGTGCCAGCAGCCGACAAAGCAATCAGCCCCAGCATTTT. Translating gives CASSRQSNQPQHF.

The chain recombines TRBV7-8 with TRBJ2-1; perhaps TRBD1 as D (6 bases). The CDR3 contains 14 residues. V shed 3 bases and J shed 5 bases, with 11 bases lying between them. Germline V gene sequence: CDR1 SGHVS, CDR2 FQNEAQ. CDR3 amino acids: CASSFTGWNNEQFF. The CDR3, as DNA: TGTGCCAGCAGCTTCACAGGGTGGAACAATGAGCAGTTCTTC. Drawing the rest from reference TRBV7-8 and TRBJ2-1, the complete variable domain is GAGVSQSPRYKVAKRGQDVALRCDPISGHVSLFWYQQALGQGPEFLTYFQNEAQLDKSGLPSDRFFAERPEGSVSTLKIQRTQQEDSAVYLCASSFTGWNNEQFFGPGTRLTVL.

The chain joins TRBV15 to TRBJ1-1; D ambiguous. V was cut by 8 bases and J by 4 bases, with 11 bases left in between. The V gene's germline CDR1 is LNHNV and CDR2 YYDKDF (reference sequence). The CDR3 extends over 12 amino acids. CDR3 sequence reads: CATGRRGTEAFF. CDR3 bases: TGTGCCACCGGCCGTCGGGGCACTGAAGCTTTCTTT.

The CDR3 here is CASALRGVEDTQYF. CDR3 sequence (DNA): TGTGCTAGTGCTCTACGGGGGGTGGAAGATACGCAGTATTTT. The J gene is TRBJ2-3, the V gene TRBV12-5; 7 bases line up with TRBD2. The CDR3 length is 14 residues. Per germline, CDR1 LGHNT and CDR2 FRNRAP. With V trimmed by 7 bases and J by 5 bases, 9 bases remained unmatched.

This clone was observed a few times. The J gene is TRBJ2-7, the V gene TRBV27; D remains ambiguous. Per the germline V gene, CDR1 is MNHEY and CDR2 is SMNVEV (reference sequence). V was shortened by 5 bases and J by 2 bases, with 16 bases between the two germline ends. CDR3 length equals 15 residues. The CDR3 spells CASSPSPTRPYEQYF. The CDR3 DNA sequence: TGTGCCAGCAGTCCCTCCCCGACCCGACCCTACGAGCAGTACTTC.

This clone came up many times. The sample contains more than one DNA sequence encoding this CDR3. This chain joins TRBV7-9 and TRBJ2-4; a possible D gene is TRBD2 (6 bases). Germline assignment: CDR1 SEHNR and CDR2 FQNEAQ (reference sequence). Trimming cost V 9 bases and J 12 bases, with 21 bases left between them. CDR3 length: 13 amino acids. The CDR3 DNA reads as TGTGCCAGTGGGCACGAGGGAGGTCGTGCTCAGTACTTC. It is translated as CASGHEGGRAQYF.

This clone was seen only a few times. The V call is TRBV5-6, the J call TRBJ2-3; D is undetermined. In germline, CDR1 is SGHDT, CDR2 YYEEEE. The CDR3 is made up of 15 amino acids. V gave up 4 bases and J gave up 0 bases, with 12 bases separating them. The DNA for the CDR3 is TGTGCCAGCAGCCCCCACCCCGGGAGCACAGATACGCAGTATTTT. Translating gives CASSPHPGSTDTQYF.

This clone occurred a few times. CDR3 in amino acids: CASSTRQGRDIQYF. In DNA form, the CDR3 reads TGTGCCAGTAGTACCCGACAGGGGAGGGACATTCAGTACTTC. The rearrangement links TRBV19 to TRBJ2-4; D is possibly TRBD1 (8 bases). The CDR3 is 14 amino acids. Trimming removed 4 bases from V and 8 bases from J, with 15 bases in between. Germline V CDR1 and CDR2: LNHDA, SQIVND (reference sequence).

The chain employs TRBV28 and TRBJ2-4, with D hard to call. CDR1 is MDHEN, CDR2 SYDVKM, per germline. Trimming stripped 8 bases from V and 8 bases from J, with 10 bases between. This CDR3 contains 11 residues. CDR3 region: CASQARYIQYF. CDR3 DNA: TGTGCCAGCCAGGCGCGGTACATTCAGTACTTC. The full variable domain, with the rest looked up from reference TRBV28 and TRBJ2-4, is DVKVTQSSRYLVKRTGEKVFLECVQDMDHENMFWYRQDPGLGLRLIYFSYDVKMKEKGDIPEGYSVSREKKERFSLILESASTNQTSMYLCASQARYIQYFGAGTRLSVL.